What follows are 31 T cell receptor beta chains derived from one specimen sequenced in a study of blood T cell dynamics during melanoma immunotherapy. This table comes from immunoSEQ multiplex PCR, and its TCRdb copy is limited to in-frame clones, with some not included. The table has some 13,000 clones, around 92% seen once. Time point described: pre-treatment baseline. Sequenced here: effector memory CD8+ T cells from blood, sampled from a patient treated with checkpoint blockade. The receptor set was obtained from a human donor with melanoma.

The rearrangement joins TRBV9 to TRBJ2-1; TRBD2 matches 8 bases. The CDR3 consists of 14 residues. Trimming took 4 bases from V and 3 from J; bases not matched to a gene: 3. Looked up from germline, CDR1 is SGDLS and CDR2 is YYNGEE. Here the CDR3 DNA reads TGTGCCAGCAGCACTAGCGGAAACTACAATGAGCAGTTCTTC. This translates into CASSTSGNYNEQFF.

The chain employs TRBV11-2 and TRBJ2-1; TRBD2 agrees at 10 bases. The CDR3 consists of 18 residues. J lost 4 bases, V lost 0 bases, and 9 bases had no gene match. Germline assignment: CDR1 SGHAT and CDR2 FQNNGV. CDR3 loop: CASSLEEPWTSGYNEQFF. The CDR3 region has the DNA TGTGCCAGCAGCTTAGAGGAACCGTGGACTAGCGGATACAATGAGCAGTTCTTC.

The rearrangement joins TRBV7-2 to TRBJ2-1; TRBD2 aligns across 7 bases. V shed 1 base and J 4 bases; nucleotides not matched to a gene: 7. CDR1 and CDR2 (germline): SGHTA, FQGNSA. CDR3 length: 16 amino acids. DNA for the CDR3: TGTGCCAGCAGCTTAGGGGACGGCGGGAGTTACAATGAGCAGTTCTTC. It specifies CASSLGDGGSYNEQFF.

The chain combines TRBV21-1 with TRBJ2-7; the D call TRBD2 from the table was never checked on the DNA. TRBV21-1 is labeled a pseudogene. The CDR3 totals 14 residues. The CDR3 here is CASGAGGPSYEQYF. The CDR3 DNA follows: TGTGCCAGCGGGGCCGGGGGTCCATCCTACGAGCAGTACTTC.

This chain connects TRBV6-5 to TRBJ2-2; D may be TRBD1 (6 bases). This CDR3 spans 13 amino acids. Germline CDR1 and CDR2: MNHEY and SVGAGI. V was trimmed by 5 bases and J by 6 bases, leaving 10 bases between them. The CDR3 DNA follows: TGTGCCAGCAGTCCAGGGGCAGCCGGGGAGCTGTTTTTT. This translates into CASSPGAAGELFF.

The chain recombines TRBV27 with TRBJ2-2; 7 nucleotides agree with TRBD2. The V gene end was trimmed by 1 base and the J gene end by 3 bases; junction bases not matched to a gene: 11. In germline, CDR1 is MNHEY, CDR2 SMNVEV (reference sequence). The CDR3 is made up of 18 amino acids. The DNA of the CDR3 is TGTGCCAGCAGTTTATTTGGTTACGGGGGGATCGACACCGGGGAGCTGTTTTTT. Translated, it gives CASSLFGYGGIDTGELFF.

This chain joins TRBV6-1 and TRBJ2-1; 7 bases line up with TRBD2. The CDR3 is made up of 11 amino acids. The germline CDR1 and CDR2 sequences are MNHNS and SASEGT. The V gene end was trimmed by 6 bases and the J gene end by 12 bases; junction bases not matched to a gene: 5. Here the CDR3 DNA reads TGTGCCAGCAGGGGGTGGGAGGGGCAGTTCTTC. Translating gives CASRGWEGQFF.

The rearrangement links TRBV5-1 to TRBJ2-7; 10 positions agree with TRBD1. V dropped 0 bases and J dropped 2; count of bases not matched to a gene: 2. Looked up from germline, CDR1 is SGHRS and CDR2 is YFSETQ. The CDR3 is made up of 15 amino acids. CDR3 amino acids: CASSLETGGTYEQYF. In nucleotides, the CDR3 is TGCGCCAGCAGCTTGGAGACAGGGGGCACCTACGAGCAGTACTTC.

The table lists this clone with a count of one. This sequence joins TRBV27 and TRBJ2-1, with 10 bases matching TRBD2. The CDR3 length is 14 residues. Germline V gives CDR1 MNHEY, CDR2 SMNVEV (reference sequence). V shed 5 bases, J shed 9 bases, and the junction held 7 bases outside the gene matches. The CDR3 DNA is TGTGCCAGCAGTGCCTCAGCGGGAGGGTTTGAGCAGTTCTTC. Translation gives CASSASAGGFEQFF.

J is TRBJ2-7 and V is TRBV7-9; TRBD2 matches at 9 bases. Germline CDR1 and CDR2: SEHNR and FQNEAQ (reference sequence). The CDR3 is 13 residues long. The ends lost 8 bases at V and 1 base at J; junction bases unmatched: 3. CDR3 loop: CASRLAGSYEQYF. The CDR3 DNA reads as TGTGCCAGCCGGCTAGCGGGGTCCTACGAGCAGTACTTC. The complete variable domain, with remaining parts taken from reference TRBV7-9 and TRBJ2-7, reads DTGVSQNPRHKITKRGQNVTFRCDPISEHNRLYWYRQTLGQGPEFLTYFQNEAQLEKSRLLSDRFSAERPKGSFSTLEIQRTEQGDSAMYLCASRLAGSYEQYFGPGTRLTVT.

On this clone itself: The germline gene is not matched at one end of the junction; a read error may be the cause. The rearrangement links TRBV7-7 to TRBJ2-7; 9 bases are a match to TRBD1. The CDR3 totals 14 residues. Germline CDR1 SSHAT, CDR2 FNYEAQ (reference sequence). The CDR3, as DNA: TGTGCTAGCAGTTCAGGGACAGGGTCCTACGAGCAGTACTTC. It yields the protein CASSSGTGSYEQYF.

This chain joins TRBV5-1 and TRBJ2-3; 12 bases are a match to TRBD2. J gave up 3 bases and V 4 bases, and 6 bases lay outside the gene matches. Germline CDR1 and CDR2: SGHRS and YFSETQ. The CDR3 consists of 16 residues. The CDR3 spells CASSTGLAGGTDTQYF. In DNA, the CDR3 is TGCGCCAGCAGCACGGGACTAGCGGGTGGTACAGATACGCAGTATTTT. The variable domain in full, completed from reference TRBV5-1 and TRBJ2-3, reads KAGVTQTPRYLIKTRGQQVTLSCSPISGHRSVSWYQQTPGQGLQFLFEYFSETQRNKGNFPGRFSGRQFSNSRSEMNVSTLELGDSALYLCASSTGLAGGTDTQYFGPGTRLTVL.

The rearrangement joins TRBV11-2 to TRBJ2-7; D not resolved. Per the germline V gene, CDR1 is SGHAT and CDR2 is FQNNGV. Trimming shortened V by 0 bases and J by 3 bases, and 0 bases separated the two germline ends. The CDR3 loop spans 11 amino acids. The CDR3 spells CASSLDYEQYF. CDR3 DNA sequence: TGTGCCAGCAGCTTAGACTACGAGCAGTACTTC.

The gene calls are TRBV5-1 and TRBJ2-7, with D maybe TRBD1 (6 bases). This CDR3 is built from 14 residues. Germline CDR1 reads SGHRS; CDR2 reads YFSETQ. Trimming removed 4 bases at V and 0 bases at J, with 11 bases between. The CDR3 sequence: CASSPGTNSYEQYF. The CDR3 nucleotides are TGCGCCAGCAGCCCCGGGACAAACTCCTACGAGCAGTACTTC. Full variable domain (rest looked up from reference TRBV5-1 and TRBJ2-7): KAGVTQTPRYLIKTRGQQVTLSCSPISGHRSVSWYQQTPGQGLQFLFEYFSETQRNKGNFPGRFSGRQFSNSRSEMNVSTLELGDSALYLCASSPGTNSYEQYFGPGTRLTVT.

The V and J genes are TRBV19 and TRBJ2-7, with a weak D call TRBD1 (6 bases). Germline V CDR1 and CDR2: LNHDA, SQIVND (reference sequence). The CDR3 is 13 amino acids. Trimming pared 10 bases from V and 0 bases from J, leaving 13 bases between. The CDR3 protein is CATSQGSSYEQYF. In DNA form, the CDR3 reads TGTGCCACCTCACAGGGTAGCTCCTACGAGCAGTACTTC.

This clone appeared once. The V call is TRBV28, the J call TRBJ2-7; 8 bases align to TRBD1. The CDR3 runs 17 residues. V lost 2 bases, J lost 1 base, and 10 bases stayed unmatched. Germline V CDR1 and CDR2: MDHEN, SYDVKM. The CDR3 bases are TGTGCCAGCAGTTTAGGATCGCCAGGGGGCGTATCCTACGAGCAGTACTTC. Translation gives CASSLGSPGGVSYEQYF.

The J gene is TRBJ2-7, the V gene TRBV29-1; D remains ambiguous. CDR1 is SQVTM, CDR2 ANQGSEA, per germline. V gave up 1 base and J gave up 4 bases, with 8 bases separating them. The CDR3 contains 12 residues. In nucleotides, the CDR3 is TGCAGCGTTGAAGGAGACCGGTACGAGCAGTACTTC. Protein product: CSVEGDRYEQYF.

The rearrangement uses TRBV11-2 and TRBJ2-4, with TRBD2 as a possible D gene (6 bases). The ends were cut back, 3 bases at V and 0 bases at J, with 15 bases in the middle. CDR1 and CDR2 from the germline V gene are SGHAT and FQNNGV. The CDR3 loop spans 17 amino acids. The CDR3 spells CASSLTLAELAKNIQYF. CDR3 in DNA: TGTGCCAGCAGCTTGACATTAGCGGAACTAGCCAAAAACATTCAGTACTTC.

The chain recombines TRBV11-2 with TRBJ2-1; 9 bases are shared with TRBD2. CDR1 and CDR2 (germline): SGHAT, FQNNGV. The CDR3 runs to 15 residues. V shed 4 bases and J 7 bases; nucleotides not matched to a gene: 8. CDR3 in amino acids: CASSSLAGEGNEQFF. The CDR3 region has the DNA TGTGCCAGCAGCTCCTTAGCGGGAGAGGGGAATGAGCAGTTCTTC. The full variable domain, with the rest looked up from reference TRBV11-2 and TRBJ2-1, is EAGVAQSPRYKIIEKRQSVAFWCNPISGHATLYWYQQILGQGPKLLIQFQNNGVVDDSQLPKDRFSAERLKGVDSTLKIQPAKLEDSAVYLCASSSLAGEGNEQFFGPGTRLTVL.

This clone has a single count. V is TRBV21-1 and J is TRBJ2-7; TRBD2 reflects the table's D call only, with no check against the DNA. TRBV21-1 is given as a pseudogene. This CDR3 has 14 amino acids. The CDR3 here is CASSRFRVSYEQYF. In nucleotides, the CDR3 is TGTGCCAGCAGCAGGTTCCGGGTTAGCTACGAGCAGTACTTC.

The CDR3 nucleotides are TGTGCCAGCAGCCGGACAGGGCAGGATCAGCCCCAGCATTTT. Translation: CASSRTGQDQPQHF. This chain links TRBV5-6 with TRBJ1-5, with 8 bases fitting TRBD1. Trimming took 4 bases from V and 5 from J; bases not matched to a gene: 5. Germline lookup yields CDR1 SGHDT and CDR2 YYEEEE. CDR3 size: 14 residues.

The V call is TRBV27, the J call TRBJ2-5, with 14 bases fitting TRBD2. Germline V gene data show CDR1 as MNHEY and CDR2 as SMNVEV (reference sequence). J gave up 6 bases and V 6 bases, and 9 bases lay outside the gene matches. The CDR3 spans 16 residues. In nucleotides, the CDR3 is TGTGCCAGCAGCCCCGGGACTAGCGGGAGTTGGAAGACCCAGTACTTC. Its translation: CASSPGTSGSWKTQYF.

The V gene is TRBV5-6, the J gene TRBJ1-1, with D possibly TRBD1 on 5 matching bases. Trimming stripped 4 bases from V and 5 bases from J, with 9 bases between. CDR3 size: 12 residues. CDR1 is SGHDT, CDR2 YYEEEE, per germline. CDR3 loop: CASSARATEAFF. For the CDR3, the DNA is TGTGCCAGCAGCGCCAGGGCAACTGAAGCTTTCTTT.

The chain employs TRBV15 and TRBJ2-7; no reliable D call. The CDR3 covers 14 residues. Trimming took off 4 bases at V and 4 bases at J, with 14 bases between the two ends. Germline CDR1 reads LNHNV; CDR2 reads YYDKDF (reference sequence). CDR3 sequence: CATSTRTEGYEQYF. The DNA for the CDR3 is TGTGCCACCAGCACTCGGACGGAAGGGTACGAGCAGTACTTC.

V is TRBV19 and J is TRBJ2-7; D perhaps matches TRBD1 (5 bases). Trimming took off 11 bases at V and 3 bases at J, with 17 bases between the two ends. The CDR3 runs to 13 residues. Germline loops: CDR1 LNHDA, CDR2 SQIVND (reference sequence). CDR3 bases: TGTGCCGCCAGGGCATCTCCCTTCTACGAGCAGTACTTC. Its protein is CAARASPFYEQYF.

The V call is TRBV14, the J call TRBJ2-2, with 10 positions matching TRBD2. The V gene end was trimmed by 1 base and the J gene end by 4 bases; junction bases not matched to a gene: 6. The germline gives CDR1 SGHDN, CDR2 FVKESK. The CDR3 is 17 amino acids. The CDR3 DNA reads as TGTGCCAGCAGCCAAGGTTTGGGACTAGCGTCCACCGGGGAGCTGTTTTTT. Translation gives CASSQGLGLASTGELFF. Supplemented by reference TRBV14 and TRBJ2-2, the full variable domain reads EAGVTQFPSHSVIEKGQTVTLRCDPISGHDNLYWYRRVMGKEIKFLLHFVKESKQDESGMPNNRFLAERTGGTYSTLKVQPAELEDSGVYFCASSQGLGLASTGELFFGEGSRLTVL.

This rearrangement joins TRBV6-1 to TRBJ2-3; TRBD2 might be the D (6 bases). The CDR3 is 12 amino acids. The V and J ends lost 8 bases and 3 bases respectively, with 9 bases between them. CDR1 and CDR2 from the germline V gene are MNHNS and SASEGT. DNA of the CDR3: TGTGCCAGCGGGGGGTGGACAGATACGCAGTATTTT. Residues: CASGGWTDTQYF.

DNA of the CDR3: TGTGCCAGTAGTATTGGACAGGGCCTGTTGACCGTCAATGAGCAGTTCTTC. Its protein is CASSIGQGLLTVNEQFF. The chain joins TRBV19 to TRBJ2-1, with 8 bases that match TRBD1. The CDR3 runs 17 residues. Germline CDR1 and CDR2: LNHDA and SQIVND (reference sequence). Unmatched junction bases numbered 13, after V lost 3 bases and J lost 6 bases.

V gene TRBV11-2 combines with J gene TRBJ2-7; D could derive from TRBD1 or TRBD2 (7 bases each). The CDR3 is 17 residues long. Germline V gene lookup returns CDR1 SGHAT and CDR2 FQNNGV. V was trimmed by 3 bases and J by 6 bases, leaving 24 bases between them. The CDR3 bases are TGTGCCAGCAGCTTCATGTGGGGGGAGGGGGCACGATCCGAGCAGTACTTC. Residues: CASSFMWGEGARSEQYF.

This chain connects TRBV9 to TRBJ1-4, with D hard to call. Trimming removed 4 bases at V and 0 bases at J, with 10 bases between. Germline CDR1 and CDR2: SGDLS and YYNGEE. The CDR3 loop spans 15 amino acids. In nucleotides, the CDR3 is TGTGCCAGCAGCCCCGAGGGAGCAACTAATGAAAAACTGTTTTTT. Its translation is CASSPEGATNEKLFF.

The V and J genes are TRBV9 and TRBJ2-1; the match to TRBD2 covers 7 bases. With 0 bases clipped from V and 4 bases from J, the junction kept 13 bases outside the gene matches. From germline, CDR1 is SGDLS and CDR2 YYNGEE. The CDR3 contains 18 residues. CDR3 nucleotide sequence: TGTGCCAGCAGCGTAGAGGGAGGGGCGGAAGGCTTTTACAATGAGCAGTTCTTC. Residues: CASSVEGGAEGFYNEQFF.